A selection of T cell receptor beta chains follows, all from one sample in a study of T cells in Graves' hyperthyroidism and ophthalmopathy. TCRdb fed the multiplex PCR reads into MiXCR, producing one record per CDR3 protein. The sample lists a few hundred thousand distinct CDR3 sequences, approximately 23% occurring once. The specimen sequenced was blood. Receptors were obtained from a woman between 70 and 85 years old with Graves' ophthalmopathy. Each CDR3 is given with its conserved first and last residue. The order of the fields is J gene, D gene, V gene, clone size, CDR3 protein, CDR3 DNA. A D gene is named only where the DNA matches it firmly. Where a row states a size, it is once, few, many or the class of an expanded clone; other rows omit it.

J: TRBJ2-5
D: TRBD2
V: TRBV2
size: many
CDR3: CASSEALVAGDQETQYF
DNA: TGTGCCAGCAGTGAAGCGCTTGTAGCGGGGGACCAAGAGACCCAGTACTTC

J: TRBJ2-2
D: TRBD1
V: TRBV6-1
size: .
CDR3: CASSPPGTGVGTGELFF
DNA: TGTGCCAGCAGTCCGCCCGGGACAGGGGTTGGTACCGGGGAGCTGTTTTTT

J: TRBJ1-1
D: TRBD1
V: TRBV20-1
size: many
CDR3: CSARTGWGTEAFF
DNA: TGCAGTGCTAGGACAGGGTGGGGCACTGAAGCTTTCTTT

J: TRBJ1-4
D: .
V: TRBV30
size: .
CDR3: CAWSTHGARREKLFF
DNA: TGTGCCTGGAGTACTCACGGGGCCAGAAGGGAAAAACTGTTTTTT

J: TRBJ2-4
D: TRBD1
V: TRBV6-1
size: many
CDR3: CASSLGTDLAKNIQYF
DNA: TGTGCCAGCAGTCTAGGGACAGATCTAGCCAAAAACATTCAGTACTTC

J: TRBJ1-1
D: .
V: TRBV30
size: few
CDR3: CASSRVVREAFF
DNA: TGTGCCAGCTCCAGGGTTGTTCGGGAAGCTTTCTTT

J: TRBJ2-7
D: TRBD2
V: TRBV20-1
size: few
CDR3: CSARDLADEQYF
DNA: TGCAGTGCTAGAGATCTAGCGGACGAGCAGTACTTC

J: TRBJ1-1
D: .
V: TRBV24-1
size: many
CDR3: CATSGGGGFGRTEAFF
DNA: TGTGCCACCAGTGGCGGCGGGGGCTTTGGTCGCACTGAAGCTTTCTTT

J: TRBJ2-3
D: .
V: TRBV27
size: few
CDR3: CASSTPGSFAGDTQYF
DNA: TGTGCCAGCAGTACTCCCGGGAGTTTCGCGGGAGATACGCAGTATTTT

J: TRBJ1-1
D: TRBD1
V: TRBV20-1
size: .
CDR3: CSARQGAGARSWNTEAFF
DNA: TGCAGTGCTAGACAGGGGGCGGGGGCGCGATCTTGGAACACTGAAGCTTTCTTT

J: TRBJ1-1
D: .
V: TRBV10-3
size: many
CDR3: CAISESKGSTEAFF
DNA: TGTGCCATCAGTGAGTCTAAGGGAAGCACTGAAGCTTTCTTT

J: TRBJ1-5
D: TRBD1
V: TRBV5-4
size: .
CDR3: CASSLGGQGASNQPQHF
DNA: TGTGCCAGCAGCTTGGGGGGACAGGGGGCGAGCAATCAGCCCCAGCATTTT

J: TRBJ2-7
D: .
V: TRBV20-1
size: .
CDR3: CSTQADYEQYF
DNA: TGCAGTACGCAGGCGGACTACGAGCAGTACTTC

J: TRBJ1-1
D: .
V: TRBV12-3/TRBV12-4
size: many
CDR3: CASSLARAGGTEAFF
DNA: TGTGCCAGCAGTTTAGCGCGGGCGGGAGGGACTGAAGCTTTCTTT

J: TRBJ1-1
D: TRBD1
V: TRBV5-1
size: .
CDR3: CASSVVGGSEAFF
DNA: TGCGCCAGCAGCGTTGTAGGGGGCTCTGAAGCTTTCTTT

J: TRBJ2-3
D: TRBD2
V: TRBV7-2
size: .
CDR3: CASSLAGGGRTDTQYF
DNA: TGTGCCAGCAGCCTAGCGGGAGGGGGAAGAACAGATACGCAGTATTTT

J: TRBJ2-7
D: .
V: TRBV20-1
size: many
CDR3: CSARGRVGEQYF
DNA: TGCAGTGCTAGAGGGAGAGTGGGTGAGCAGTACTTC

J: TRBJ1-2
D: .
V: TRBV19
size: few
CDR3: CASSIAEDRYTF
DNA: TGTGCCAGTAGTATAGCCGAGGATCGCTACACCTTC

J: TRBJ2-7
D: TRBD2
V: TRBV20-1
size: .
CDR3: CSALPAGLAYEQYF
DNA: TGCAGTGCTCTTCCCGCCGGACTAGCCTACGAGCAGTACTTC

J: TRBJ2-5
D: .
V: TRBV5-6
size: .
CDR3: CASSLVQEETQYF
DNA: TGTGCCAGCAGCTTGGTACAGGAAGAGACCCAGTACTTC

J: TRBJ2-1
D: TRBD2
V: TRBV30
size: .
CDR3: CAWSTSGRVSYNEQFF
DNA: TGTGCCTGGAGTACTAGCGGGAGGGTCTCCTACAATGAGCAGTTCTTC

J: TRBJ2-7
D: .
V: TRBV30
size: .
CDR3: CAWSPLPDSYEQYF
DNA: TGTGCCTGGAGTCCACTCCCAGACAGCTACGAGCAGTACTTC